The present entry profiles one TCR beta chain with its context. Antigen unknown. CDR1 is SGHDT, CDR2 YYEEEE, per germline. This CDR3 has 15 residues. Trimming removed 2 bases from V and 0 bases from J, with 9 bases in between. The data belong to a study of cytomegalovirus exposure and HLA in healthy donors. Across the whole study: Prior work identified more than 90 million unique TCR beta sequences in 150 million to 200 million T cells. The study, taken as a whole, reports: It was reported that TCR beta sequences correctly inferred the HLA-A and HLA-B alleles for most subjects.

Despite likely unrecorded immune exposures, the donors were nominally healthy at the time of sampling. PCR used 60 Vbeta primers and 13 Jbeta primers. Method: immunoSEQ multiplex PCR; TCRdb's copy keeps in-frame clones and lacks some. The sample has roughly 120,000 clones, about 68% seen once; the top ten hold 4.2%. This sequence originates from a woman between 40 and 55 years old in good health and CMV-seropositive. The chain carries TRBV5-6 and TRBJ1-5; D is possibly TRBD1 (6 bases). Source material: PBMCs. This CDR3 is CASSFRGYSNQPQHF. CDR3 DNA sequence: TGTGCCAGCAGCTTCAGGGGTTATAGCAATCAGCCCCAGCATTTT.